This T cell receptor beta chain came from a study of CD8 T cells in Susac syndrome. Study-wide results and caveats: It was acknowledged in the study that its TCR sequencing and HLA analysis involved a relatively small number of individuals.

The CDR3 loop spans 15 amino acids. Trimming removed 5 bases from V and 4 bases from J, with 15 bases in between. Per germline, CDR1 MGHDK and CDR2 SYGVNS. TEMRA cells were FACS-enriched, while CD8+ and CD4+ T cells were negatively isolated. After extraction with the RNeasy kit, roughly 0.45 to 1 ug of the RNA was reverse transcribed using random hexamers. An immunoSEQ multiplex PCR generated amplified TCR beta CDR3 products spanning 54 Vbeta and 13 Jbeta. TCRdb ran MiXCR on the immunoSEQ multiplex PCR reads and lists one entry per CDR3 protein. In the table there are 150,000 or so distinct CDR3 sequences, 95% of which are singletons. A word on this clonotype: No antigen is known for it.

Material for sequencing was CD8+ T cells from PBMCs. The TCR originated in a human donor with multiple sclerosis. V gene TRBV25-1 combines with J gene TRBJ2-1, with D perhaps being TRBD1 or TRBD2 (5 bases each). The CDR3 DNA reads TGTGCCAGCAGTCTCCGAGGGGCCGGGTACAATGAGCAGTTCTTC. Translating it yields CASSLRGAGYNEQFF.